This T cell receptor beta chain originates from a study of blood T cell repertoires in COVID-19 (dated by TCRdb to the early 2020s). With respect to the entire study: Collaborator samples came from the United States, Italy and Spain and covered acute and convalescent phases of COVID-19. Where available, HLA class I and class II types were obtained from metadata supplied by the sample provider rather than from assay-based typing. The samples were drawn from the first 160 participants of the ongoing ImmuneRACE study and from over 950 subjects provided by 6 global collaborators. Subjects who had been exposed to COVID-19, were actively infected with it, or had recovered from it provided the deeply sampled blood TCRbeta repertoires that made up the dataset. The material from the prospective study consisted of cDNA or gDNA derived from T cells, B-cell-depleted T cells, or PBMCs. Sample metadata almost always included a de-identified subject ID, COVID-19 status, age in years and sex. A freely available public database, intended as a resource for researchers studying the immune response to SARS-CoV-2, is where the repertoires were released. Summary of the overall study and its limitations: Clinical and demographic metadata were provided uncurated, with the amount varying by source and participant.

The CDR3 measures 12 amino acids from cysteine to phenylalanine. Only the CDR3 DNA is retained, 36 bases long and in frame from the first base. V drops 2 bases and J drops 5 bases, leaving 6 bases in between. In the prospective study, participants were about 18 to 95 years old, resided in approximately 25 geographic areas of the United States, and were enrolled through a virtual design. In the prospective study, cohorts were assigned on the basis of participant-reported clinical history obtained from a screening survey and a study questionnaire. For ImmuneRACE Cohort 3, a participant was defined as recovered based on two consecutive negative NP/OP PCR tests, clearance by a healthcare professional, or resolution of symptoms. In the prospective study, mobile phlebotomists collected whole blood, serum and a nasopharyngeal or oropharyngeal swab from each participant. Additional blood draws and questionnaires over a 2-month period could optionally be provided by prospective study participants. Before DNA extraction, prospective study blood samples were shipped either frozen or at room temperature.

TCRbeta CDR3 regions were amplified from genomic DNA by means of the immunoSEQ Assay, a bias-controlled multiplex PCR. Turning to the authors' computational methods: Nucleated cell counts per sample were estimated from amplification of reference gene primers within the assay. To quantify the absolute abundance of each unique TCRbeta CDR3 rearrangement, sequence reads were collapsed and filtered. Productive Simpson clonality was computed per sample as the square root of Simpson's diversity index over productive rearrangements. This is the immuneACCESS table as TCRdb keeps it, with only in-frame sequences that have V and J called. A part of the clones is gone; compared with another copy, unresolved V genes explain less than half, and the rest is unexplained. The DNA gave D and trimming, while V, J and clone size come from that table. The sample table contains some 400,000 clones; only one count was recorded for roughly nine tenths of them. Roughly 1.1% of the sample rests with the top ten.

With respect to this clone: What this receptor recognizes is not known. There are no base qualities to consult, and no much larger clone falls within one base.

Material: PBMCs or T cells enriched from blood (not recorded which). This TCR derives from a man aged 25 to 45 who had recovered from COVID-19. The chain is assembled from TRBV12-3 or TRBV12-4 and TRBJ2-5, with the D gene call left open. The CDR3 region reads CASSLNRETQYF. The nucleotides are TGTGCCAGCAGTTTAAATCGGGAGACCCAGTACTTC.